The present T cell receptor beta chain was sequenced within a study of CD8+CD57+ T cells in acquired aplastic anemia. About the study: DNA recovered from sorted CD4+ and CD8+ cells had a mean of approximately 3 ug. Study-wide findings and caveats: Patients and controls shared 25 to 30 CD8+ CDR3 sequences. Patients did not significantly differ from controls in CD8+ Simpson's diversity.

The CDR3 is made up of 15 amino acids. V dropped 5 bases and J dropped 6; count of bases not matched to a gene: 6. Germline V gene data show CDR1 as MNHNS and CDR2 as SASEGT. Genomic DNA was employed as the template in profiling TCR beta VDJ and CDR3. TCRdb reanalysed the reads using MiXCR and keeps one entry per CDR3 protein. The table lists about 290,000 distinct CDR3 sequences, about three fifths of them singletons. Whoever was chosen for sequencing had shown CD8+CD57+ cell expansion by flow cytometry. None of the patients had been given any therapy when their blood was sampled. This clonotype occurred many times. Its antigen is as yet unknown.

The origin of this receptor is a human donor with aplastic anemia. The sample comprised sorted CD4+, CD8+, or CD8+CD57+ T cells (not recorded which) from PBMCs. The V and J genes are TRBV6-1 and TRBJ2-1; 11 nucleotides match TRBD2. The CDR3 sequence: CASSRSGRDFNEQFF. The CDR3 nucleotides are TGTGCCAGCAGTCGTAGCGGGAGGGATTTCAATGAGCAGTTCTTC.